Sequencing of this T cell receptor beta chain was carried out in a study of OX40 agonist ivuxolimab in advanced cancers. The study, taken as a whole, reports: The study observed clonal expansion of CD4+ and CD8+ blood T cells by week 6 at 0.1 to 3.0 mg/kg.

The count of this clone is one. The antigen remains undetermined. Data came from immunoSEQ multiplex PCR; TCRdb stores just in-frame clones and leaves some out. This sample yields more than 45,000 clones, of which 65% to 90% are seen a single time; about 3.8% belongs to the top ten. The cohort excluded patients with autoimmune disease history or systemic immunosuppression. Germline assignment: CDR1 MNHGY and CDR2 SVAAGI. V lost 5 bases and J lost 1; bases outside the gene matches: 29. The CDR3 totals 22 residues. Sequenced here: CD4+ or CD8+ T cells sorted from blood, sampled in a trial of the OX40 agonist ivuxolimab. The chain has TRBV6-9 and TRBJ2-7; TRBD1 aligns across 7 bases. This sequence originates from an adult with an advanced solid tumor such as melanoma, head and neck, liver or kidney cancer. For the CDR3, the DNA is TGTGCCAGCAGTCGGCCCAAACCCCCGGGACAGCCTTCTATCTTACCTTCCTACGAGCAGTACTTC. Translating it yields CASSRPKPPGQPSILPSYEQYF.